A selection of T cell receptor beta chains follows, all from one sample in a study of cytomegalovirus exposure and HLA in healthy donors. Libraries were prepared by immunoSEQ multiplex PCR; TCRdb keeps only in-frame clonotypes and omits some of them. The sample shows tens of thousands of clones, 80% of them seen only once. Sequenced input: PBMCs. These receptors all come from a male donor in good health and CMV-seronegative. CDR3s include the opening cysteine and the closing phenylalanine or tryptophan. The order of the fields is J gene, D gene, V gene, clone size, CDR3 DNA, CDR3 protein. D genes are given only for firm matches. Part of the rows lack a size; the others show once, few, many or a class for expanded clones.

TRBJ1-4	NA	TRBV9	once	TGTGCCAGCAGCGAAACCGGGAGGGAAAAACTGTTTTTT	CASSETGREKLFF
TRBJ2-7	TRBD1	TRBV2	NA	TGTGCCAGCAGTTCCGGACAGGGTAGGAACGAGCAGTACTTC	CASSSGQGRNEQYF
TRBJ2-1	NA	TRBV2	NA	TGTGCCGCGGAAGAGGGCTCCTACAATGAGCAGTTCTTC	CAAEEGSYNEQFF
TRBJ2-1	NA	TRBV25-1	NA	TGTGCCAGCAGAGCGAATTTAGCGGCGGAGATTAGTGAGCAGTTCTTC	CASRANLAAEISEQFF
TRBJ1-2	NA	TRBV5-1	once	TGCGCCAGCAGCTTACCCGCGGACAGCCTCTATGGCTACACCTTC	CASSLPADSLYGYTF
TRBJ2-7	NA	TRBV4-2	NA	TGTGCCAGCAGCCCCCCAGGACAGATCTACGAGCAGTACTTC	CASSPPGQIYEQYF
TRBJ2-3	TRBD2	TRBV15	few	TGTGCCACCAGCCCGCGGACTAGCGCAGATACGCAGTATTTT	CATSPRTSADTQYF
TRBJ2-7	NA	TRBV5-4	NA	TGTGCCAGCAGCCCCCTCGGGGGACTTACCTACGAGCAGTACTTC	CASSPLGGLTYEQYF
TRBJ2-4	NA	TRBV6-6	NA	TGTGCCAGCAGTTACTCGCTTCAAGGGGTTGGAGACATTCAGTACTTC	CASSYSLQGVGDIQYF
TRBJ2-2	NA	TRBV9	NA	TGTGCCAGCAGCGTAGCGGGCGGGGAGCTGTTTTTT	CASSVAGGELFF
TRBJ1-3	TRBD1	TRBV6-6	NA	TGTGCCAGCAGTCGAGGACAGGGGACTGGAAACACCATATATTTT	CASSRGQGTGNTIYF
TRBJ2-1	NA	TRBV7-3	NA	TGTTCCAGCAGCTTAATGGGCGATGAGCAGTTCTTC	CSSSLMGDEQFF
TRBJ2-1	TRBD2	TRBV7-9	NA	TGTGCCAGCAGTCCCAGGACTAGCGGGGGGAACAATGAGCAGTTCTTC	CASSPRTSGGNNEQFF
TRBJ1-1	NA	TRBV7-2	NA	TGTGCCAGCAGCCTAGGGGGGGGACGTGGGGCGGGTGAAGCTTTCTTT	CASSLGGGRGAGEAFF
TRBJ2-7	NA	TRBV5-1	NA	TGCGCCAGCAGCCTGCAGGGACATGGTTCCTCCGAGCAGTACTTC	CASSLQGHGSSEQYF
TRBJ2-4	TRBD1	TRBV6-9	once	TGTGCCCGGACTCGGATACATAGGACAGGGGACCTAGCCAAAAACATTCAGTACTTC	CARTRIHRTGDLAKNIQYF
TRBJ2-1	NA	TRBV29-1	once	TGCAGCGTTTTACGGTCTCACAATGAGCAGTTCTTC	CSVLRSHNEQFF
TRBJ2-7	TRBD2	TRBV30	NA	TGTGCCTGGAGTATAAGCGGGAGGTCCTACGAGCAGTACTTC	CAWSISGRSYEQYF
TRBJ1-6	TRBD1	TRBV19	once	TGTGCCAGTAGTCCAGGACAGGATCGGAATTCACCCCTCCACTTT	CASSPGQDRNSPLHF
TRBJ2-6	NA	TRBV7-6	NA	TGTGCCAGCAGCTCCAGCGAATCTGGGGCCAACGTCCTGACTTTC	CASSSSESGANVLTF
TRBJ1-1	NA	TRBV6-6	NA	TGTGCCAGCAGTTACGATAGAAGAGGAACTGAAGCTTTCTTT	CASSYDRRGTEAFF
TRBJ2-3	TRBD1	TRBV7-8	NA	TGTGCCAGCAGCTTAAGGGACAGGGGTGGCACAGATACGCAGTATTTT	CASSLRDRGGTDTQYF
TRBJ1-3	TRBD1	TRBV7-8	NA	TGTGCCAGCAGCTTAAGACGTGGGGACAGGGGAACACCCTCTGGAAACACCATATATTTT	CASSLRRGDRGTPSGNTIYF
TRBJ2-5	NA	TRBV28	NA	TGTGCCAGCAGTTTAATAGCCAAAGAGACCCAGTACTTC	CASSLIAKETQYF
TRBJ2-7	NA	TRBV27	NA	TGTGCCAGCAGTTTAATGGCGGGGTACGAGCAGTACTTC	CASSLMAGYEQYF
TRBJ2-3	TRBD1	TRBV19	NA	TGTGCCACCTCAATGGGGCAGGGGGACACAGATACGCAGTATTTT	CATSMGQGDTDTQYF
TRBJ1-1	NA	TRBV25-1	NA	TGTGCCAGCAGTGAATATTCAGACTTGAACACTGAAGCTTTCTTT	CASSEYSDLNTEAFF
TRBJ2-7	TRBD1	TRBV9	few	TGTGCCAGCAGCGTAGCTGGGACAGGGGTCAACGAGCAGTACTTC	CASSVAGTGVNEQYF
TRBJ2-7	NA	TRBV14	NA	TGTGCCAGCAGCCCGCTAGCCAATCCCTACGAGCAGTACTTC	CASSPLANPYEQYF
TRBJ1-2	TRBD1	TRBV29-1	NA	TGCAGCGTTCGAGACAGGGGGTGGGATGGCTACCCCTTC	CSVRDRGWDGYPF
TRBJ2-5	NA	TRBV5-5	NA	TGTGCCAGCAGAACCCAGTCTATAGCAGCCAATCAAGAGACCCAGTACTTC	CASRTQSIAANQETQYF
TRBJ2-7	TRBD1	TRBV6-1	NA	TGTGCCAGCAGTGTCGGACAGGCGACTATATACGAGCAGTACTTC	CASSVGQATIYEQYF
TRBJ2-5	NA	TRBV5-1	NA	TGCGCCAGCAGCTTGGGCCCACAGGGACAAGAGACCCAGTACTTC	CASSLGPQGQETQYF
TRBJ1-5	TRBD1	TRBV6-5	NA	TGTGCCAGCAGCCCAGGACAGGGGAAGCCCCAGCATTTT	CASSPGQGKPQHF
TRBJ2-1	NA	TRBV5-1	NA	TGCGCCAGCAGCCCATACGGACAGTTCAATGAGCAGTTCTTC	CASSPYGQFNEQFF
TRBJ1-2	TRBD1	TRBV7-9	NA	TGTGCCAGCAGCTTTCTTCTCGGGGACAGGGGCCCTAAACCGGGTGGCTACACCTTC	CASSFLLGDRGPKPGGYTF
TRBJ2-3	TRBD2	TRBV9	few	TGTGCCAGCAGCGTAGTTTCACTAGCGGGCACAGATACGCAGTATTTT	CASSVVSLAGTDTQYF
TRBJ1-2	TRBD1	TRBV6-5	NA	TGTGCCAGCACCGACAGGGCCAGGGGTGGCTACACCTTC	CASTDRARGGYTF
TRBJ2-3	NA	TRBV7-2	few	TGTGCCAGCAGCCTCCGGGAGAAAGATACGCAGTATTTT	CASSLREKDTQYF
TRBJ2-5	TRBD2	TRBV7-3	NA	TGTGCCAGCAGCCTAGGGACTAGCGGTCAAGGGGGCCAGTACTTC	CASSLGTSGQGGQYF
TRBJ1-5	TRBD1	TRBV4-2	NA	TGTGCCAGCAGCCAAAGGGACAGAGACAGCAATCAGCCCCAGAATTTT	CASSQRDRDSNQPQNF
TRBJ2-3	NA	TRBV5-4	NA	TGTGCCAGCAGCCCTCGACTGGCGGGGACTAGCACAGATACGCAGTATTTT	CASSPRLAGTSTDTQYF
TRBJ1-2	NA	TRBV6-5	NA	TGTGCCAGCAGTTACGAGTACAGGAGTGGCTACACCTTC	CASSYEYRSGYTF
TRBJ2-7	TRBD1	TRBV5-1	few	TGCGCCAGCAGCCGGACAGGGAATGATCCCTACGAGCAGTACTTC	CASSRTGNDPYEQYF
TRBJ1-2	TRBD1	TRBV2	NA	TGTGCCAGCAGACCCGGGACAGGGGCTTCTGGCTACACCTTC	CASRPGTGASGYTF
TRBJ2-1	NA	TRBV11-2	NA	TGTGCCAGCAGCTTAGTCGGGACTCCCGATGAGCAGTTCTTC	CASSLVGTPDEQFF
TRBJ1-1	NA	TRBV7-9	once	TGTGCCAGCAGCTTATTAGGGGGCACTGAAGCTTTCTTT	CASSLLGGTEAFF
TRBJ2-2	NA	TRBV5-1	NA	TGCGCCAGCAGCTGGGGTCGGGGTGCCGGGGAGCTGTTTTTT	CASSWGRGAGELFF
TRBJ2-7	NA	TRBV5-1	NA	TGCGCCAGCAGCTTGAATCGAGGCTACGAGCAGTACTTC	CASSLNRGYEQYF
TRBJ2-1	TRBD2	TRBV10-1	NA	TGCGCCAGCAGTGACCTAGCGGGGGAGAGGGATGAGCAGTTCTTC	CASSDLAGERDEQFF